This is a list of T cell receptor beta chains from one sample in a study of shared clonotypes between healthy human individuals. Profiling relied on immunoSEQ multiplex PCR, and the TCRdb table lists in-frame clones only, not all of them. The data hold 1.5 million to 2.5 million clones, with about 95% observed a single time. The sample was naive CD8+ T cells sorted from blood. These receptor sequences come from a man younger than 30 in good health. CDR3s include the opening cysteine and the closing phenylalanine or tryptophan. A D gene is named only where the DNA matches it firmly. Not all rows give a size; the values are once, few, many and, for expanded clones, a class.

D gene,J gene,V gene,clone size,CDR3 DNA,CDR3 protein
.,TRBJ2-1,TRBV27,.,TGTGCCAGCAGTTTGGGGTCGGGGGGCGATGAGCAGTTCTTC,CASSLGSGGDEQFF
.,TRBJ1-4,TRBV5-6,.,TGTGCCAGCAGAGGTGGGATTCGAGGCAGATCAACTAATGAAAAACTGTTTTTT,CASRGGIRGRSTNEKLFF
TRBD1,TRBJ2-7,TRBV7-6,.,TGTGCCAGCAGCTTAGAGGCAGGGGGCTGGTACGAGCAGTACTTC,CASSLEAGGWYEQYF
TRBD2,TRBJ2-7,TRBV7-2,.,TGTGCCAGCAGCCCCGGCGGGCTAGCGGGGGGTTCCTACGAGCAGTACTTC,CASSPGGLAGGSYEQYF
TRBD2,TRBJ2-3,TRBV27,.,TGTGCCAGCGGGAGGACTAGCGGGAGCCCAGATACGCAGTATTTT,CASGRTSGSPDTQYF
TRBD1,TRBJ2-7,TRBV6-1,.,TGTGCCAGCAGTGAAGGGCAGGGGGCCCCCTACGAGCAGTACTTC,CASSEGQGAPYEQYF
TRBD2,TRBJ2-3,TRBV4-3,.,TGCGCCAGCAGCCAAGATAGCGGGAGAGGAGCAGATACGCAGTATTTT,CASSQDSGRGADTQYF
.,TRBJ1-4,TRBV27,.,TGTGCCAGCAGTCCGCTGGAGGTGTTGCGGGAAAAACTGTTTTTT,CASSPLEVLREKLFF
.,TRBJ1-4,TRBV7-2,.,TGTGCCAGCAGCTTAGAGGAGGTCTGGGCGGAACAAGGTGAAAAACTGTTTTTT,CASSLEEVWAEQGEKLFF
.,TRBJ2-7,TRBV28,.,TGTGCCAGCTGTCCTCCAGGGGAAAACTCCTACGAGCAGTACTTC,CASCPPGENSYEQYF
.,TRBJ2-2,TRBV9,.,TGTGCCAGCAGCGTAGCTGGAGCGCTCGTCACCGGGGAGCTGTTTTTT,CASSVAGALVTGELFF
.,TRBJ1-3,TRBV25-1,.,TGTGCCAGCAGTGGGGCAGTCTCTGGAAACACCATATATTTT,CASSGAVSGNTIYF
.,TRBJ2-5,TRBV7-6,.,TGTGCCAGCAGCTCCCTTGCGGGCGGGGAGACCCAGTACTTC,CASSSLAGGETQYF
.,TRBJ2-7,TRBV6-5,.,TGTGCCAGCAGTTATGATCAGGTCGGGACCTACGAGCAGTACTTC,CASSYDQVGTYEQYF
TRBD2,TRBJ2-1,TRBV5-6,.,TGTGCCAGCAGCTGGACTAGCGGGAGTATGAATGAGCAGTTCTTC,CASSWTSGSMNEQFF
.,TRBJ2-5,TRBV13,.,TGTGCCAGCAGCTCAACGGACTATGAGACCCAGTACTTC,CASSSTDYETQYF
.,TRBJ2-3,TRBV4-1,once,TGCGCCAGCCACCAAGCGGGCACAGATACGCAGTATTTT,CASHQAGTDTQYF
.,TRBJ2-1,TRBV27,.,TGTGCCAGCAGTTCCATCACAGGTTTCTCCTACAATGAGCAGTTCTTC,CASSSITGFSYNEQFF
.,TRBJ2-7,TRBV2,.,TGTGCCAGCAGTGACCCAAAGGAACGCCCCTACGAGCAGTACTTC,CASSDPKERPYEQYF
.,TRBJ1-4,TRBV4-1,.,TGCGCCAGCAGCCAAGCGTCAGGAGAAAAACTGTTTTTT,CASSQASGEKLFF
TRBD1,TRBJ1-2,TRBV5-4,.,TGTGCCAGCACTCCAGGGGGGGCCATTGGCTACACCTTC,CASTPGGAIGYTF
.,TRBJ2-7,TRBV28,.,TGTGCCAGCAGTTTATCCCGACAGTACTACGAGCAGTACTTC,CASSLSRQYYEQYF
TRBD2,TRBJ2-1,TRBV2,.,TGTGCCAGCAGCGCTAGCGGGACGGTCTACAATGAGCAGTTCTTC,CASSASGTVYNEQFF
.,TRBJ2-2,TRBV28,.,TGTGCCAGCAGTTTGAGACACTCGAACACCGGGGAGCTGTTTTTT,CASSLRHSNTGELFF
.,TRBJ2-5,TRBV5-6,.,TGTGCCAGCAGCCCGGGGCTCGTCGGAAGAGAGACCCAGTACTTC,CASSPGLVGRETQYF
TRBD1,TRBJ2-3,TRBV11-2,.,TGTGCCAGCAGCTTAGGCAGGGACAGGGCGAGCACAGATACGCAGTATTTT,CASSLGRDRASTDTQYF
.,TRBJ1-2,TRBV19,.,TGTGCCACCTCTCCCCACGGGAGCTTCTATGGCTACACCTTC,CATSPHGSFYGYTF
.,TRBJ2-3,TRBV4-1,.,TGCGCCAGCAGCCCGGGGCCCTTACAGGATACGCAGTATTTT,CASSPGPLQDTQYF
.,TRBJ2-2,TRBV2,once,TGTGCCAGCAGATCCTCAGGAAGGATGAACACCGGGGAGCTGTTTTTT,CASRSSGRMNTGELFF
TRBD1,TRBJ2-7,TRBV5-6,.,TGTGCCAGCAGCTCCGGACAGGGGGCTTACGAGCAGTACTTC,CASSSGQGAYEQYF
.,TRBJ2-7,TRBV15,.,TGTGCCACCAGCGGAGGTTCAGGTAGCGACGAGCAGTACTTC,CATSGGSGSDEQYF
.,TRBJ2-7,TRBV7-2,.,TGTGCCAGCAGCTTAATTGGTGGGAGTTCACACGAGCAGTACTTC,CASSLIGGSSHEQYF
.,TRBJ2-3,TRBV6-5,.,TGTGCCAGCAGTTACTCCCCCTACAGCACAGATACGCAGTATTTT,CASSYSPYSTDTQYF
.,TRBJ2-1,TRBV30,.,TGTGCCTGGAGTGTCGGAAGCAATGAGCAGTTCTTC,CAWSVGSNEQFF
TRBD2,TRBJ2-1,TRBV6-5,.,TGTGCCAGCAGCCTCAGCGGGGTCAATGAGCAGTTCTTC,CASSLSGVNEQFF
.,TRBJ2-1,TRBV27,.,TGTGCCAGCAGTTTACTCGTAGGTGAGCAGTTCTTC,CASSLLVGEQFF
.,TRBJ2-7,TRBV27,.,TGTGCCAGCAGTTCCGGAGAAGGGTACGAGCAGTACTTC,CASSSGEGYEQYF
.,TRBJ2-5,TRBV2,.,TGTGCCAGCAGTGATATTGTCGCAGGGGAAGAGACCCAGTACTTC,CASSDIVAGEETQYF
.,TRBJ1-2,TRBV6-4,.,TGTGCCAGCAGTTTTGCAGGGACTGACTATGGCTACACCTTC,CASSFAGTDYGYTF
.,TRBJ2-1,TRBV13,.,TGTGCCAGCAGCTCCGAGAGCTCCTACAATGAGCAGTTCTTC,CASSSESSYNEQFF
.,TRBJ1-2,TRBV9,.,TGTGCCAGCAGCGTAGTTGCAGGGAACTATGGCTACACCTTC,CASSVVAGNYGYTF
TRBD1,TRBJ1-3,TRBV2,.,TGTGCCAGCACAAGGGACAGGGGGAAGTATTTCGGAAACACCATATATTTT,CASTRDRGKYFGNTIYF
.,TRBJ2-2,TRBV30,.,TGTGCCTGGAGTGGCCCCGGGCTACACACCGGGGAGCTGTTTTTT,CAWSGPGLHTGELFF
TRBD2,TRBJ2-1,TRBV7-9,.,TGTGCCAGCAGACCGGGACTAGCGGGGGACAATGAGCAGTTCTTC,CASRPGLAGDNEQFF
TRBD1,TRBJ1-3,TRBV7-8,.,TGTGCCAGCAGGAAGACAGGGGCCGTCTCTGGAAACACCATATATTTT,CASRKTGAVSGNTIYF
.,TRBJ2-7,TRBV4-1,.,TGCGCCAGCAGCCAAGAGAGGCTATGGGACGAGCAGTACTTC,CASSQERLWDEQYF